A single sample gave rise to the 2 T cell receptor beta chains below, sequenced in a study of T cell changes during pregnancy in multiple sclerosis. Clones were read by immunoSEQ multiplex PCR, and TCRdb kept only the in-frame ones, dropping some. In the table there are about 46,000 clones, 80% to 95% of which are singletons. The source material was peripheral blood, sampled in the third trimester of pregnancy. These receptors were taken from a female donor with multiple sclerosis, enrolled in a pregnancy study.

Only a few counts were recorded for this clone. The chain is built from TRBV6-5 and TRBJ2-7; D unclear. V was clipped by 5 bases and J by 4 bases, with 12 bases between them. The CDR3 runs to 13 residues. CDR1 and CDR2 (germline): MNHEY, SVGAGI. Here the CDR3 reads CASSPTGGYEQYF. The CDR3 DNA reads TGTGCCAGCAGTCCCACGGGTGGGTACGAGCAGTACTTC.

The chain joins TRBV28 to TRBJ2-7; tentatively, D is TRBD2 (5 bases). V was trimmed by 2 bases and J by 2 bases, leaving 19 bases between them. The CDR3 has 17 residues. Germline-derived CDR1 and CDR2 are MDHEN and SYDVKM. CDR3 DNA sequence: TGTGCCAGCAGTTTACCACCCCTGATGGCGGGCACCTACGAGCAGTACTTC. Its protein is CASSLPPLMAGTYEQYF.